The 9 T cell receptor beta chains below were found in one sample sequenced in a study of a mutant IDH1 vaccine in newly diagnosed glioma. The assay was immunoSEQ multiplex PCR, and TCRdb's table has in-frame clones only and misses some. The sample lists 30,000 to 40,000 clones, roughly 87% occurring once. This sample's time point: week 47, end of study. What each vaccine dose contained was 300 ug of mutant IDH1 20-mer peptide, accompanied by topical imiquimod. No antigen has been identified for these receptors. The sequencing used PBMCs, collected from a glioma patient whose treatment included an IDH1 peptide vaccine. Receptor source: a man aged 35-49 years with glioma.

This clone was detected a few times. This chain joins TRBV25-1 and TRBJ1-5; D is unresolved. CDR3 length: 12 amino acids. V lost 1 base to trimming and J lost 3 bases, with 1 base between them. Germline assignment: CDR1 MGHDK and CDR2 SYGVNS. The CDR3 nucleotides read TGTGCCAGCAGTGAATCCAATCAGCCCCAGCATTTT. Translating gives CASSESNQPQHF.

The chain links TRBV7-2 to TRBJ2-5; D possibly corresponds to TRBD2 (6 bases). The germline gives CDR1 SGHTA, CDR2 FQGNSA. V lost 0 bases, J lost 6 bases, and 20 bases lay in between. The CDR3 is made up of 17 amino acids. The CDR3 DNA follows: TGTGCCAGCAGCTTAGCCTCTTCTACCGGGGGAGGAAAGACCCAGTACTTC. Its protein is CASSLASSTGGGKTQYF.

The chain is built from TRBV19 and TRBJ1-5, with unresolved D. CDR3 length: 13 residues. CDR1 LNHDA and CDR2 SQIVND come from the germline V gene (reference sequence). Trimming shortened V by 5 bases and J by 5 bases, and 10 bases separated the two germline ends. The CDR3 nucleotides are TGTGCCAGTAGTCGGGCCGGGGATCAGCCCCAGCATTTT. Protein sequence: CASSRAGDQPQHF.

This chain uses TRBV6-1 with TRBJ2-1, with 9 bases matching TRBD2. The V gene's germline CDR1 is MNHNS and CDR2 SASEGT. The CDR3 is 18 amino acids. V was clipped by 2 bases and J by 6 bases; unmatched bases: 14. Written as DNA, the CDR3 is TGTGCCAGCAGTGAATGGTATATGGGCGGGAGGGCCGGCAATGAGCAGTTCTTC. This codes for CASSEWYMGGRAGNEQFF.

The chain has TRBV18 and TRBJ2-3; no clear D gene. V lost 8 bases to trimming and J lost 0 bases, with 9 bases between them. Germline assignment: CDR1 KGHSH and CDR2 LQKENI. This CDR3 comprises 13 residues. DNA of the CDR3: TGTGCCAGCGCGACATCGAGCACAGATACGCAGTATTTT. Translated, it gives CASATSSTDTQYF.

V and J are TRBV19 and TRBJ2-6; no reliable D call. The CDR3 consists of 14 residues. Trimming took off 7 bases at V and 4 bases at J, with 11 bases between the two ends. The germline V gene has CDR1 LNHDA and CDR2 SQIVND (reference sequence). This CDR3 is CASKVVEGANVLTF. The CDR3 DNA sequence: TGTGCCAGTAAGGTGGTCGAAGGGGCCAACGTCCTGACTTTC. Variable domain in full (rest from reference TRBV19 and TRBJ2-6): DGGITQSPKYLFRKEGQNVTLSCEQNLNHDAMYWYRQDPGQGLRLIYYSQIVNDFQKGDIAEGYSVSREKKESFPLTVTSAQKNPTAFYLCASKVVEGANVLTFGAGSRLTVL.

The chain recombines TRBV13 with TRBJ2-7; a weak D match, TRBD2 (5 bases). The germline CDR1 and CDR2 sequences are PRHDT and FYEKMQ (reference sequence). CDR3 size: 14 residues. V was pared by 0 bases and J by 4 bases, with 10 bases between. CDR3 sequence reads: CASSLGTGKYEQYF. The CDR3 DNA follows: TGTGCCAGCAGCTTAGGGACGGGAAAATACGAGCAGTACTTC.

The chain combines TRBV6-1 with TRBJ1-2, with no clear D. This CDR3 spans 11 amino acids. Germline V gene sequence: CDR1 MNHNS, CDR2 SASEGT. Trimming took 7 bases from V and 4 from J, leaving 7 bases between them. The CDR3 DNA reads TGTGCCAGCAACGGGCTCTATGGCTACACCTTC. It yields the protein CASNGLYGYTF.

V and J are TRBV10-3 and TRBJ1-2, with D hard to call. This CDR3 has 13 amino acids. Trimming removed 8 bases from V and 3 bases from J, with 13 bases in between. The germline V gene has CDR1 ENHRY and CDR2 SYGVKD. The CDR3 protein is CAIAGTIDYGYTF. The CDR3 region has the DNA TGTGCCATCGCTGGCACAATCGACTATGGCTACACCTTC.